The rows below give T cell receptor beta chains drawn from one sample of a study of cytomegalovirus exposure and HLA in healthy donors. Here immunoSEQ multiplex PCR was the method, and the copy in TCRdb shows in-frame clones only, minus some. The table records over 150,000 clones, roughly 77% of them present only once. Input material: PBMCs. The receptors originated from a woman in her forties or fifties in good health and CMV-seropositive. CDR3s include the opening cysteine and the closing phenylalanine or tryptophan. D genes are given only for firm matches. Part of the rows lack a size; the others show once, few, many or a class for expanded clones.

D: TRBD1
V: TRBV10-3
J: TRBJ1-3
size: -
DNA: TGTGCCATGCGGACAGGACGCTTCTCTGGAAACACCATATATTTT
CDR3: CAMRTGRFSGNTIYF

D: TRBD2
V: TRBV4-3
J: TRBJ2-1
size: -
DNA: TGCGCCAGCAGCCAAGTAGCGGGAGGGTACAATGAGCAGTTCTTC
CDR3: CASSQVAGGYNEQFF

D: TRBD2
V: TRBV2
J: TRBJ2-1
size: once
DNA: TGTGCCAGCAGTGAAGGTTTTAGCGGGAGGGACTACAATGAGCAGTTCTTC
CDR3: CASSEGFSGRDYNEQFF

D: TRBD1
V: TRBV7-9
J: TRBJ2-7
size: -
DNA: TGTTCCAGCAGCTTTTCGACAGGGATTTACGAGCAGTACTTC
CDR3: CSSSFSTGIYEQYF

D: -
V: TRBV5-6
J: TRBJ2-5
size: few
DNA: TGTGCCAGCAGCTTGAGACATATACAAGAGACCCAGTACTTC
CDR3: CASSLRHIQETQYF

D: TRBD1
V: TRBV6-6
J: TRBJ1-3
size: -
DNA: TGTGCCTGCAGTTACTCCCAGGGGGCTGGAAACACCATATATTTT
CDR3: CACSYSQGAGNTIYF

D: TRBD2
V: TRBV19
J: TRBJ2-5
size: -
DNA: TGTGCCAGTAGTATAAACCCGCTAGCGGGAGAGACCCAGTACTTC
CDR3: CASSINPLAGETQYF

D: -
V: TRBV5-5
J: TRBJ1-2
size: -
DNA: TGTGCCAGCAGCTTGCAGGGGTCCTATGGCTACACCTTC
CDR3: CASSLQGSYGYTF

D: -
V: TRBV11-3
J: TRBJ2-7
size: -
DNA: TGTGCCAGCAGCTTAGGTTCAGGGACCTACGAGCAGTACTTC
CDR3: CASSLGSGTYEQYF

D: TRBD1
V: TRBV6-4
J: TRBJ1-1
size: -
DNA: TGTGCCAGCAGTCGGGACAGGAACACTGAAGCTTTCTTT
CDR3: CASSRDRNTEAFF

D: -
V: TRBV5-1
J: TRBJ1-2
size: -
DNA: TGCGCCAGCAGCCAAGGGACTGAGGCCTATGGCTACACCTTC
CDR3: CASSQGTEAYGYTF

D: -
V: TRBV29-1
J: TRBJ1-1
size: few
DNA: TGCAGCGTTGGGGCAGGCGTGAACACTGAAGCTTTCTTT
CDR3: CSVGAGVNTEAFF

D: -
V: TRBV9
J: TRBJ1-1
size: -
DNA: TGTGCCAGCAGTGCACAGGGAGCCAACACTGAAGCTTTCTTT
CDR3: CASSAQGANTEAFF

D: TRBD1
V: TRBV4-1
J: TRBJ1-1
size: -
DNA: TGCGCCAGCAGCCAAGTGGGGACAGGGCAGGGGACTGAAGCTTTCTTT
CDR3: CASSQVGTGQGTEAFF

D: TRBD1
V: TRBV25-1
J: TRBJ2-7
size: -
DNA: TGTGCCAGCGGGACAGGGTGGTTGGACGAGCAGTACTTC
CDR3: CASGTGWLDEQYF

D: -
V: TRBV27
J: TRBJ1-2
size: -
DNA: TGTGCCAGCAGTTTGGGTCTGGGGAGGTATGGCTACACCTTC
CDR3: CASSLGLGRYGYTF

D: TRBD1
V: TRBV11-2
J: TRBJ2-7
size: once
DNA: TGTGCCAGCAGCCCTCTTCGGGGACAGGGGGCCTACGAGCAGTACTTC
CDR3: CASSPLRGQGAYEQYF

D: TRBD1
V: TRBV11-2
J: TRBJ1-2
size: once
DNA: TGTGCCAGCAGCTTGGGACAGGGTGACGGCTACACCTTC
CDR3: CASSLGQGDGYTF

D: -
V: TRBV28
J: TRBJ1-5
size: -
DNA: TGTGCCAGCAGGTTATCCGGGGTGACGGATCGGACCCAGCATTTT
CDR3: CASRLSGVTDRTQHF

D: -
V: TRBV5-1
J: TRBJ2-7
size: -
DNA: TGCGCCAGCAGCTTGACACCCAGCTCCTACGAGCAGTACTTC
CDR3: CASSLTPSSYEQYF

D: TRBD2
V: TRBV6-6
J: TRBJ2-7
size: -
DNA: TGTGCCAGCAGTTACTCGGGACTAGCTGGCTACGAGCAGTACTTC
CDR3: CASSYSGLAGYEQYF

D: -
V: TRBV7-8
J: TRBJ1-2
size: few
DNA: TGTGCCAGCAGCTTAGTTTTAGAGTACTATGGCTACACCTTC
CDR3: CASSLVLEYYGYTF

D: -
V: TRBV10-3
J: TRBJ1-1
size: -
DNA: TGTGCCATCGGTCGGGTCCTATTAGACACTGAAGCTTTCTTT
CDR3: CAIGRVLLDTEAFF

D: TRBD1
V: TRBV5-4
J: TRBJ2-1
size: -
DNA: TGTGCCAGCAGCTCCGGGACAGGGAGGGACAATGAGCAGTTCTTC
CDR3: CASSSGTGRDNEQFF

D: TRBD1
V: TRBV27
J: TRBJ1-5
size: -
DNA: TGTGCCAGCAGTTTAGGGACAGGGCCCTCATATCAGCCCCAGCATTTT
CDR3: CASSLGTGPSYQPQHF

D: TRBD2
V: TRBV15
J: TRBJ2-1
size: once
DNA: TGTGCCACCAGAGGCACTAGCGGGGGGGCCGGTGAGCAGTTCTTC
CDR3: CATRGTSGGAGEQFF

D: TRBD1
V: TRBV15
J: TRBJ1-2
size: once
DNA: TGTGCCACCAGCAGAGATTGGACAGGCGTCACCTATGGCTACACCTTC
CDR3: CATSRDWTGVTYGYTF

D: -
V: TRBV4-1
J: TRBJ1-2
size: few
DNA: TGCGCCAGCAGCCAAGCGACAGGTATTTATGGCTACACCTTC
CDR3: CASSQATGIYGYTF

D: -
V: TRBV7-2
J: TRBJ2-7
size: -
DNA: TGTGCCAGCAACAAGTACCCCGGGATAGGGTACGGGCAGTACTTC
CDR3: CASNKYPGIGYGQYF

D: -
V: TRBV18
J: TRBJ1-1
size: -
DNA: TGTGCCAGCTCACCAACCGGGCAGGGAACGGAAGCTTTCTTT
CDR3: CASSPTGQGTEAFF

D: -
V: TRBV15
J: TRBJ1-1
size: -
DNA: TGTGCCACCAGCAGAGATCTAGGCGGGGCCACTGAAGCTTTCTTT
CDR3: CATSRDLGGATEAFF

D: TRBD2
V: TRBV27
J: TRBJ2-1
size: -
DNA: TGTGCCAGCAGTTTAGAAGGGACTAGGAGGGGAGGTGAGCAGTTCTTC
CDR3: CASSLEGTRRGGEQFF

D: -
V: TRBV7-9
J: TRBJ1-3
size: -
DNA: TGTGCCAGCAGGAAAGGGAGCTCTGGAAACACCATATATTTT
CDR3: CASRKGSSGNTIYF

D: TRBD1
V: TRBV4-1
J: TRBJ1-2
size: -
DNA: TGCGCCAGCAGCCAAGCAGGGACAGGGATGATGGGCTACACCTTC
CDR3: CASSQAGTGMMGYTF

D: TRBD2
V: TRBV4-2
J: TRBJ2-7
size: -
DNA: TGTGCCAGCAGCCAATCTAGCGGGACCCCCTACGAGCAGTACTTC
CDR3: CASSQSSGTPYEQYF

D: TRBD1
V: TRBV18
J: TRBJ1-5
size: -
DNA: TGTGCCAGCTCAGTAGGACAGGGGAAAGGGAATCAGCCCCAGCATTTT
CDR3: CASSVGQGKGNQPQHF

D: -
V: TRBV5-1
J: TRBJ1-2
size: -
DNA: TGCGCCAGCAGCTTTGACGACAGAGCCTATGGCTACACCTTC
CDR3: CASSFDDRAYGYTF

D: TRBD2
V: TRBV6-4
J: TRBJ2-1
size: -
DNA: TGTGCCAGCAGTGAAGGGAGCGGGAGTATCTATGAGCAGTTCTTC
CDR3: CASSEGSGSIYEQFF

D: -
V: TRBV18
J: TRBJ2-1
size: few
DNA: TGTGCCAGCTCACCACCGGATTGGAGGGGATCCCAGTTCTTC
CDR3: CASSPPDWRGSQFF

D: -
V: TRBV28
J: TRBJ1-4
size: -
DNA: TGTGCCAGCAGTTTAGGCGGGTCTAATGAAAAACTGTTTTTT
CDR3: CASSLGGSNEKLFF

D: TRBD2
V: TRBV11-3
J: TRBJ2-7
size: -
DNA: TGTGCCAGCAGCCCAGGACTAGCGGGGCTTGCAGAGCAGTACTTC
CDR3: CASSPGLAGLAEQYF

D: TRBD2
V: TRBV7-2
J: TRBJ2-7
size: -
DNA: TGTGCCAGCGGTAGCGGGAACACCTACGAGCAGTACTTC
CDR3: CASGSGNTYEQYF

D: TRBD2
V: TRBV4-3
J: TRBJ2-1
size: -
DNA: TGCGCCAGCAGCCAATCTAGCGGGGTCCGGGATGAGCAGTTCTTC
CDR3: CASSQSSGVRDEQFF

D: -
V: TRBV5-1
J: TRBJ2-1
size: -
DNA: TGCGCCAGCAGCTTGACGTTCTCCTCAAACTATGAGCAGTTCTTC
CDR3: CASSLTFSSNYEQFF

D: -
V: TRBV11-2
J: TRBJ1-1
size: few
DNA: TGTGCTATACCGGCTAAGAGGTCTATGAACACTGAAGCTTTCTTT
CDR3: CAIPAKRSMNTEAFF

D: -
V: TRBV5-6
J: TRBJ1-1
size: -
DNA: TGTGCCAGCAGCTATAACAGGGTAGAAGCTTTCTTT
CDR3: CASSYNRVEAFF

D: -
V: TRBV28
J: TRBJ1-5
size: -
DNA: TGTGCCACCCTCCACAGGGAGATGTTGCTCCAGCATTTT
CDR3: CATLHREMLLQHF

D: -
V: TRBV18
J: TRBJ1-5
size: -
DNA: TGTGCCAGCTCACCAGAGGGTAAGGATCAGCCCCAGCATTTT
CDR3: CASSPEGKDQPQHF

D: -
V: TRBV19
J: TRBJ1-2
size: few
DNA: TGTGCCAGTAGTTCGGTGTATGGCTACACCTTC
CDR3: CASSSVYGYTF